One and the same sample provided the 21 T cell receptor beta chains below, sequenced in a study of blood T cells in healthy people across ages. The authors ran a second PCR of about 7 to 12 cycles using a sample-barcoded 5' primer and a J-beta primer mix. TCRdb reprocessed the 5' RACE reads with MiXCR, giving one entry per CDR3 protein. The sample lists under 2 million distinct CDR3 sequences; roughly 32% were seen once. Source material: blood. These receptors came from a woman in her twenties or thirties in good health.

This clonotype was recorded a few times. CDR3 in amino acids: CASGVGQTNQETQYF. The CDR3 DNA reads as TGCGCCAGCGGGGTGGGGCAGACCAACCAAGAGACCCAGTACTTC. This chain connects TRBV4-1 to TRBJ2-5; D might be TRBD1 (5 bases). CDR1 MGHRA and CDR2 YSYEKL come from the germline V gene. The CDR3 length is 15 residues. Trimming stripped 8 bases from V and 0 bases from J, with 16 bases between.

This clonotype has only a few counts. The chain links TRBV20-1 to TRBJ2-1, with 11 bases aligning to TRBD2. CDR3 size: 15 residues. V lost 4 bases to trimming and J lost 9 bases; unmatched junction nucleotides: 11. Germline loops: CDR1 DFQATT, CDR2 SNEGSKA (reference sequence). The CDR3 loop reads CSATPGTSGAGEQFF. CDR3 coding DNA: TGCAGTGCTACGCCCGGGACTAGCGGCGCCGGTGAGCAGTTCTTC.

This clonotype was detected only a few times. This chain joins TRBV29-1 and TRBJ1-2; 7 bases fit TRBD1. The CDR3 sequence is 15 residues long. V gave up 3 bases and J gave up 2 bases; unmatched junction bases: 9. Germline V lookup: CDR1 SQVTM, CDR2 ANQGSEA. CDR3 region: CSVDTVRQGNYGYTF. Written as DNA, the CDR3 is TGCAGCGTTGATACGGTTCGACAGGGCAACTATGGCTACACCTTC.

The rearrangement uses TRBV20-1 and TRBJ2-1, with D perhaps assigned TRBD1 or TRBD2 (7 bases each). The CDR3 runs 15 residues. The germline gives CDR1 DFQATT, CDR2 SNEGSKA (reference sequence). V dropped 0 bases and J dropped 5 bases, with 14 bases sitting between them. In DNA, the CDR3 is TGCAGTGCTAGAGACGGCAGGGGGAGGGACAATGAGCAGTTCTTC. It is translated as CSARDGRGRDNEQFF.

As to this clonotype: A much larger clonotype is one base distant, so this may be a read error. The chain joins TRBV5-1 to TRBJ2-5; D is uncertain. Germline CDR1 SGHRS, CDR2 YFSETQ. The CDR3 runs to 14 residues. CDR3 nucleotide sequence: TGCGTCAGCAGCTCGCCTTGGGCAGAAGAGACCCAGTACTTC. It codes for CVSSSPWAEETQYF. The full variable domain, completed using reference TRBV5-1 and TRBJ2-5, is KAGVTQTPRYLIKTRGQQVTLSCSPISGHRSVSWYQQTPGQGLQFLFEYFSETQRNKGNFPGRFSGRQFSNSRSEMNVSTLELGDSALYLCVSSSPWAEETQYFGPGTRLLVL.

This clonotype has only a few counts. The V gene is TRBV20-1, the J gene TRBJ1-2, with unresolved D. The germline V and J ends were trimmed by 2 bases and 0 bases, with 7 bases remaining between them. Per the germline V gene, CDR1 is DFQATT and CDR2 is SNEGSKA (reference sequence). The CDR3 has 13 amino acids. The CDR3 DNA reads TGCAGTGCTAGACAGACCCCTAACTATGGCTACACCTTC. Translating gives CSARQTPNYGYTF.

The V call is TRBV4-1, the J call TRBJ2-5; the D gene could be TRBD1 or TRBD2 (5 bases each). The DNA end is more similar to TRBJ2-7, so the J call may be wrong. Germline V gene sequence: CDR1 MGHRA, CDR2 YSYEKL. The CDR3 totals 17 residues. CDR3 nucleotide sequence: TGCGCCAGCAGCCCCCTCCCCGGGACGGTAAATCCCTACGAGCAGTACTTC. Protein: CASSPLPGTVNPYEQYF.

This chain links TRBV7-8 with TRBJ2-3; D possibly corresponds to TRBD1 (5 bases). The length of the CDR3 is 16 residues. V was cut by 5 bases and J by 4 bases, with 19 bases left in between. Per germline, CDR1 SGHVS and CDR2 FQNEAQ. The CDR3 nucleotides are TGTGCCAGCAGCCAAGACAGTTCGAGTACCCCAGATACGCAGTATTTT. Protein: CASSQDSSSTPDTQYF.

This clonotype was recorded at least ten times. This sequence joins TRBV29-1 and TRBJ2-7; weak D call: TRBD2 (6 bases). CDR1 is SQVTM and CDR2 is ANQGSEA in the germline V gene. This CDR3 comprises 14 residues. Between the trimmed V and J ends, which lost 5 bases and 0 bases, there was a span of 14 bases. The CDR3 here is CSVLGTFSSYEQYF. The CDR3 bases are TGCAGCGTTCTCGGGACTTTCAGCTCCTACGAGCAGTACTTC.

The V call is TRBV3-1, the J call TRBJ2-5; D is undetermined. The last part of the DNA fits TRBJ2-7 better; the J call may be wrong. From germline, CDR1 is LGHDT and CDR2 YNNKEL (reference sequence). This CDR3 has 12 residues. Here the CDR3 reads CASSQLGIEQYF. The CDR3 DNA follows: TGTGCCAGCAGCCAGCTAGGAATCGAGCAGTACTTC.

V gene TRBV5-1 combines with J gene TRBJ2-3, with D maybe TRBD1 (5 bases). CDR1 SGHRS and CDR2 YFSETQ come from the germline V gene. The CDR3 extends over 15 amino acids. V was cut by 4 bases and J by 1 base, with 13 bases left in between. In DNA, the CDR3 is TGCGCCAGCAGCGTAGACAGTCCAGGCACAGATACGCAGTATTTT. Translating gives CASSVDSPGTDTQYF.

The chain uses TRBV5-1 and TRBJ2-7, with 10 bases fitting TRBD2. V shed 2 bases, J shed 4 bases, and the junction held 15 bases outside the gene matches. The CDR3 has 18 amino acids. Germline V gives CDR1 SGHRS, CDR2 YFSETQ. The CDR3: CASSLRLAGEILGYEQYF. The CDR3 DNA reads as TGCGCCAGCAGCTTACGGCTAGCGGGGGAGATCCTAGGGTACGAGCAGTACTTC.

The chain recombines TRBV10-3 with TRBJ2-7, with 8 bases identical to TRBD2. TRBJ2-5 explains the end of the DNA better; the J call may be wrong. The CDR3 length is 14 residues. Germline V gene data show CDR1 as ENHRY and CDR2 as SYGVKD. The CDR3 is CAISEKREPGTQYF. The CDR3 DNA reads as TGTGCCATCAGTGAAAAGCGGGAGCCCGGGACCCAGTACTTC.

CDR3 protein: CASSYGTGGRIEAFF. The CDR3 DNA reads TGCGCCAGCAGCTATGGAACAGGGGGCCGGATTGAAGCTTTCTTT. This chain connects TRBV5-1 to TRBJ1-1; 9 bases line up with TRBD1. V trimming: 3 bases; J trimming: 7 bases; junction bases outside the gene matches: 10. The CDR3 has 15 amino acids. CDR1 and CDR2 from the germline V gene are SGHRS and YFSETQ.

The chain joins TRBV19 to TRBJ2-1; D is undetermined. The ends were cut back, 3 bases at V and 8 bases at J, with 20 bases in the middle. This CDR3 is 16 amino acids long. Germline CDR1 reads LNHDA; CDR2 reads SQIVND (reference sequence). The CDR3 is CASSMDRTARAYEQFF. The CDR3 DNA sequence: TGTGCCAGTAGTATGGACCGCACTGCTAGGGCTTATGAGCAGTTCTTC.

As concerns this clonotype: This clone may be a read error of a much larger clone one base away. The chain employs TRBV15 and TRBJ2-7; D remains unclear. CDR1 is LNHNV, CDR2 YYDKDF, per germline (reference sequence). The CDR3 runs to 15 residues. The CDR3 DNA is TGTGCCACCAACAGAGATCGACAAGGGCCCTACGAGCAGTACTTC. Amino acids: CATNRDRQGPYEQYF.

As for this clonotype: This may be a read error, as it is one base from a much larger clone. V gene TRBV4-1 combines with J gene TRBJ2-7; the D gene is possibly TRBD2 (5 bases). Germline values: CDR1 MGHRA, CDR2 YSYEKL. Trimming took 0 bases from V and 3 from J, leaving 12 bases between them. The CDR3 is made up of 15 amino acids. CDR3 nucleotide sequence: TGCGCCAGCAGCCAAGAGGTTAGAGGGCGCTACGAGCAGTACTTC. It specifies CASSQEVRGRYEQYF.

The DNA for the CDR3 is TGTGCCAGCAGCTTAGTCGCCGAGCAGTACTTC. This sequence encodes CASSLVAEQYF. The rearrangement links TRBV7-2 to TRBJ2-7; D gene uncertain. Trimming shortened V by 1 base and J by 6 bases, and 4 bases separated the two germline ends. The CDR3 runs to 11 residues. CDR1 SGHTA and CDR2 FQGNSA come from the germline V gene.

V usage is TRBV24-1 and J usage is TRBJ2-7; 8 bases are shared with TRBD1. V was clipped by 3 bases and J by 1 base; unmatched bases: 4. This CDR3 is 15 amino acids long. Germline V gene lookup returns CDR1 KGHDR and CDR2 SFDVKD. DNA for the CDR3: TGTGCCACCAGTGATGGAGGGGACAGGTCCTACGAGCAGTACTTC. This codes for CATSDGGDRSYEQYF.

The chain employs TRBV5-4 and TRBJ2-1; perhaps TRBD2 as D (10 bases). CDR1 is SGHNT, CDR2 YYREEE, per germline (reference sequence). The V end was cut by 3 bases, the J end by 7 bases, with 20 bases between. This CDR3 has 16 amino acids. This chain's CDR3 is CASSSQTSGTGNEQFF. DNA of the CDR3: TGTGCCAGCAGCTCCCAAACTAGCGGGACAGGGAATGAGCAGTTCTTC. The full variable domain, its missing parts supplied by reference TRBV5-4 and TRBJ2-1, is ETGVTQSPTHLIKTRGQQVTLRCSSQSGHNTVSWYQQALGQGPQFIFQYYREEENGRGNFPPRFSGLQFPNYSSELNVNALELDDSALYLCASSSQTSGTGNEQFFGPGTRLTVL.

The CDR3 bases are TGTGCCAGCAGTTTAGTCGGGAGGTGGGAGACCCAGTACTTC. It translates to CASSLVGRWETQYF. The chain couples TRBV28 to TRBJ2-5; 7 bases are a match to TRBD2. This CDR3 has 14 residues. Per germline, CDR1 MDHEN and CDR2 SYDVKM. V trimming: 2 bases; J trimming: 5 bases; junction bases outside the gene matches: 5.